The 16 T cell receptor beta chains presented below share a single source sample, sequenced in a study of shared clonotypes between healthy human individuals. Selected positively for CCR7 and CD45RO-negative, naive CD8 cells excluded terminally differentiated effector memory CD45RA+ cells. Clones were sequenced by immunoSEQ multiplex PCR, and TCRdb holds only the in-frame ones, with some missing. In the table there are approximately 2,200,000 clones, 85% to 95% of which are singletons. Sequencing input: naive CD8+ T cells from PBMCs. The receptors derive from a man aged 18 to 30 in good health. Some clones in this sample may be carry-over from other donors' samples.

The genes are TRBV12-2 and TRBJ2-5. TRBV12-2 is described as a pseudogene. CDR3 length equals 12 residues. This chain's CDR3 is CASRFFRETQYF. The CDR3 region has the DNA TGTGCAAGTCGCTTTTTTAGGGAGACCCAGTACTTC.

Here the CDR3 DNA reads TGTGCCAGCAGTGCCGGGAGCAGCAATCAGCCCCAGCATTTT. Its translation: CASSAGSSNQPQHF. This rearrangement joins TRBV25-1 to TRBJ1-5, with D unresolved. The CDR3 spans 14 residues. In germline, CDR1 is MGHDK, CDR2 SYGVNS. V shed 4 bases and J shed 1 base, with 8 bases lying between them. The variable domain in full, with the rest retrieved from reference TRBV25-1 and TRBJ1-5, is EADIYQTPRYLVIGTGKKITLECSQTMGHDKMYWYQQDPGMELHLIHYSYGVNSTEKGDLSSESTVSRIRTEHFPLTLESARPSHTSQYLCASSAGSSNQPQHFGDGTRLSIL.

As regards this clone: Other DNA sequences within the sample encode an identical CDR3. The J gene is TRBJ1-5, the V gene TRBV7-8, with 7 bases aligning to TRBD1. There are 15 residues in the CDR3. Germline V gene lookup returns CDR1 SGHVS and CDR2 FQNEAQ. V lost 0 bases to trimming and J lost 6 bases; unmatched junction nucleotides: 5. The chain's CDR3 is CASSLAGGAGQPQHF. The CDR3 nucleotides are TGTGCCAGCAGCTTAGCAGGGGGCGCCGGTCAGCCCCAGCATTTT.

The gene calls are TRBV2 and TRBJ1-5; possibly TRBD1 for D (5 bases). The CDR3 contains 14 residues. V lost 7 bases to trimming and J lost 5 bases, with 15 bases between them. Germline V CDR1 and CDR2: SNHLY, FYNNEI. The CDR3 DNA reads TGTGCCAGCACCGACGGGCAGGGCTATCAGCCCCAGCATTTT. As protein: CASTDGQGYQPQHF. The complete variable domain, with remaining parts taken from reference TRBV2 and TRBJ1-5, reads EPEVTQTPSHQVTQMGQEVILRCVPISNHLYFYWYRQILGQKVEFLVSFYNNEISEKSEIFDDQFSVERPDGSNFTLKIRSTKLEDSAMYFCASTDGQGYQPQHFGDGTRLSIL.

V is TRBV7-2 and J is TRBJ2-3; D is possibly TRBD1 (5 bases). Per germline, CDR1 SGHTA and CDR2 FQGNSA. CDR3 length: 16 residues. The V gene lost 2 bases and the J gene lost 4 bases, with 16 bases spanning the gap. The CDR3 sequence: CASSLLGRGRPDTQYF. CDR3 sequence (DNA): TGTGCCAGCAGCTTATTGGGTAGGGGCCGTCCAGATACGCAGTATTTT.

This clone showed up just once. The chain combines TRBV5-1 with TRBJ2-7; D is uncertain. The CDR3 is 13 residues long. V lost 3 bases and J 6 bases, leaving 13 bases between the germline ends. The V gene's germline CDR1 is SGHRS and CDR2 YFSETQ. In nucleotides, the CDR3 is TGCGCCAGCAGCTGGGGTGGGGTGGCCGAGCAGTACTTC. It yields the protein CASSWGGVAEQYF.

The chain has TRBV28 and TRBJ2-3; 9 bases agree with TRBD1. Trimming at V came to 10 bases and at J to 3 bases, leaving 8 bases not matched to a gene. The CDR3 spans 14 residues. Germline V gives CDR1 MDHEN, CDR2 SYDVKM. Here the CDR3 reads CAISGTGKTDTQYF. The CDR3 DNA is TGTGCCATCTCCGGGACAGGGAAGACAGATACGCAGTATTTT.

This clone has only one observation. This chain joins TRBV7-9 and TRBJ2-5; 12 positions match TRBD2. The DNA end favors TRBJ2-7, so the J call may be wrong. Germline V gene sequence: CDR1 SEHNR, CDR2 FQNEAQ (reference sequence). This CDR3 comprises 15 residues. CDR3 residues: CASSQLAGGFYEQYF. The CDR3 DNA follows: TGTGCCAGCAGCCAACTAGCGGGAGGTTTCTACGAGCAGTACTTC.

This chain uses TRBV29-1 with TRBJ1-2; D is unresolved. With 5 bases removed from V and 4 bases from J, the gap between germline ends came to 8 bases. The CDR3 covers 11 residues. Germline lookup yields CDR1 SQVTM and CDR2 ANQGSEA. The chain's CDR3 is CSVSHLYGYTF. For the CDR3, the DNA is TGCAGCGTTAGTCACCTCTATGGCTACACCTTC.

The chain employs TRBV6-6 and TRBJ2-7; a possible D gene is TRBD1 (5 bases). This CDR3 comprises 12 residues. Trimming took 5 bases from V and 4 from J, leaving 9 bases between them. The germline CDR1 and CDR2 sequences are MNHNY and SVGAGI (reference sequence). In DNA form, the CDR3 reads TGTGCCAGCAGTGACGACAGTTACGAGCAGTACTTC. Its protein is CASSDDSYEQYF.

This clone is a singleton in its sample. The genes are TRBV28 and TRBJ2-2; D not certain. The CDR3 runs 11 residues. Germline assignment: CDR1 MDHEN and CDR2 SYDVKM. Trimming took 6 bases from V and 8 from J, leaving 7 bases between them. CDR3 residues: CASSDLGELFF. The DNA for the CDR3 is TGTGCCAGCAGCGATTTGGGGGAGCTGTTTTTT.

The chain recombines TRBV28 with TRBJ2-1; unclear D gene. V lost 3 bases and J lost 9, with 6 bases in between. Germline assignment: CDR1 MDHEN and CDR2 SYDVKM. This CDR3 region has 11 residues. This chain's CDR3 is CASSFSSEQFF. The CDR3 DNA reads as TGTGCCAGCAGTTTTTCCAGTGAGCAGTTCTTC.

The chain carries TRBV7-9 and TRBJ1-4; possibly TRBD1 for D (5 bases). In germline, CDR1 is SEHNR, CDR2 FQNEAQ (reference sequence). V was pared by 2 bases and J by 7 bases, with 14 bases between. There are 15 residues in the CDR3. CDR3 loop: CASSLTITGREKLFF. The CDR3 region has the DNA TGTGCCAGCAGCTTAACGATTACAGGACGTGAAAAACTGTTTTTT.

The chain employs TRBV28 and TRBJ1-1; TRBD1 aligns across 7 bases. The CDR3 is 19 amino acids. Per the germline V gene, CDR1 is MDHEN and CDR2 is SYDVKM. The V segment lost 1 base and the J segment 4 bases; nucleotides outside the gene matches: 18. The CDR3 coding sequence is TGTGCCAGCAGTTTATTCCCCCCCCAGGGGGGGACCATAGGCACTGAAGCTTTCTTT. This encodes CASSLFPPQGGTIGTEAFF.

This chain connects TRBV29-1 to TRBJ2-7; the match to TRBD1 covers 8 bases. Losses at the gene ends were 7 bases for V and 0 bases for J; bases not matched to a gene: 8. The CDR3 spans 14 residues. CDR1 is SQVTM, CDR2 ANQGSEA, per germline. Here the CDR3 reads CSGLTGTGSYEQYF. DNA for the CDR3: TGCAGCGGGCTTACCGGGACAGGCTCCTACGAGCAGTACTTC.

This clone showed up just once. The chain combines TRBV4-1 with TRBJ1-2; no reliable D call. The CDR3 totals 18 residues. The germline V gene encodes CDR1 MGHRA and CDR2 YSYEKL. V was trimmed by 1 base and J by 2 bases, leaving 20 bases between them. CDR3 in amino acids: CASSQAPPRPAVNYGYTF. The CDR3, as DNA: TGCGCCAGCAGCCAAGCTCCCCCCCGCCCGGCGGTAAACTATGGCTACACCTTC.